The 5 T cell receptor beta chains below come from one sample, sequenced in a study of T cell repertoires in cytomegalovirus infection. TCRdb itself ran the reads through MiXCR, one entry per CDR3 protein. The data show fewer than 1,000,000 distinct CDR3 sequences, with approximately 32% seen just once and around 15% held by the top ten. The antigens these receptors bind are not known. Sequenced material: cultured CD8+ T cells from PBMCs, taken from culture after CMV antigen stimulation. The receptors come from a human donor in good health (CMV status not recorded). Some clones in this sample may be carry-over from other donors' samples.

This clonotype was observed many times. This rearrangement joins TRBV7-9 to TRBJ2-7; 11 positions match TRBD2. Germline V gives CDR1 SEHNR, CDR2 FQNEAQ (reference sequence). The CDR3 covers 15 residues. With V trimmed by 6 bases and J by 1 base, 5 bases remained unmatched. The DNA of the CDR3 is TGTGCCAGCAGTTCAACTAGCGGGGGATCCTACGAGCAGTACGTC. Its translation: CASSSTSGGSYEQYV.

This clonotype was observed a single time. The junction shows a germline mismatch at one end, possibly a read error. The CDR3 DNA reads TGTGCCAGCAGCCAACTGGACAGGGTCGGCGCTGAGGCTGAAGCTTTCTTT. Its protein is CASSQLDRVGAEAEAFF. The J gene is TRBJ1-1, the V gene TRBV4-1; 8 nucleotides match TRBD1. Germline-derived CDR1 and CDR2 are MGHRA and YSYEKL. This CDR3 is 17 amino acids long.

This rearrangement joins TRBV27 to TRBJ1-2, with D tentatively TRBD1 (6 bases). V was trimmed by 4 bases and J by 8 bases, leaving 14 bases between them. The CDR3 length is 13 residues. Germline loops: CDR1 MNHEY, CDR2 SMNVEV (reference sequence). CDR3 in amino acids: CASSSGTRSGYTF. The CDR3 DNA reads TGTGCCAGCAGTTCCGGGACAAGAAGCGGCTACACCTTC.

This clonotype was recorded a few times. The V and J genes are TRBV12-3 or TRBV12-4 and TRBJ1-2; TRBD1 matches 8 bases. The CDR3 length is 16 residues. The trim removed 5 bases at V and 0 bases at J, leaving 8 bases unmatched. The CDR3 coding sequence is TGTGCCAGCAGTCCTACAGGGGGGGCGGCTAACTATGGCTACACCTTC. This encodes CASSPTGGAANYGYTF.

This clonotype has just one count. The chain employs TRBV6-2 or TRBV6-3 and TRBJ2-1; no clear D. The length of the CDR3 is 14 residues. CDR1 and CDR2 from the germline V gene are MNHEY and SVGEGT. Trimming left V 6 bases short and J 4 bases short, with 13 bases between. Here the CDR3 reads CASSLSAQYNEQFF. CDR3 coding DNA: TGTGCCAGCAGCCTATCAGCCCAATACAATGAGCAGTTCTTC.